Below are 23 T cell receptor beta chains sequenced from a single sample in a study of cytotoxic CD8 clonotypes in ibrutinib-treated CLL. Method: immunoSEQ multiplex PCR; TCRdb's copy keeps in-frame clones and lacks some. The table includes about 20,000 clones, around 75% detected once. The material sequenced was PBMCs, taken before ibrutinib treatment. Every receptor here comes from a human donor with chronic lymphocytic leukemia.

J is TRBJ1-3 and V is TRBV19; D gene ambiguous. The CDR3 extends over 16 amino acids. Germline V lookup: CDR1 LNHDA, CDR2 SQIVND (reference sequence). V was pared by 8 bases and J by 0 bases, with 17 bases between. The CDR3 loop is CASWNIGGSSGNTIYF. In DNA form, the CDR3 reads TGTGCCAGTTGGAACATCGGAGGGAGCTCTGGAAACACCATATATTTT. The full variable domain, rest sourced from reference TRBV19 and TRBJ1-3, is DGGITQSPKYLFRKEGQNVTLSCEQNLNHDAMYWYRQDPGQGLRLIYYSQIVNDFQKGDIAEGYSVSREKKESFPLTVTSAQKNPTAFYLCASWNIGGSSGNTIYFGEGSWLTVV.

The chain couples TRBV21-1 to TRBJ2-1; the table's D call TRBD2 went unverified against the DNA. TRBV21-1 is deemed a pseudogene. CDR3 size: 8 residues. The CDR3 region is CAIREQFF. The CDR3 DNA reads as TGTGCCATCCGGGAGCAGTTCTTC.

CDR3 sequence: CAWSSLAVLSTDTQYF. In DNA form, the CDR3 reads TGTGCCTGGAGTTCACTAGCGGTACTTAGCACAGATACGCAGTATTTT. The chain couples TRBV30 to TRBJ2-3; 8 bases match TRBD2. V shed 2 bases and J 0 bases; nucleotides not matched to a gene: 7. Germline CDR1 GTSNPN, CDR2 SVGIG (reference sequence). This CDR3 is built from 16 residues.

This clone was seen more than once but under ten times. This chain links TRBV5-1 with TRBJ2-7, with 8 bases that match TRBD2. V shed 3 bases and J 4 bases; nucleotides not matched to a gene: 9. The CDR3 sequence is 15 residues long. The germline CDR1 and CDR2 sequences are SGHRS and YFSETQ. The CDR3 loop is CASSYYSGSGYEQYF. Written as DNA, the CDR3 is TGCGCCAGCAGCTATTACAGCGGGAGTGGGTACGAGCAGTACTTC.

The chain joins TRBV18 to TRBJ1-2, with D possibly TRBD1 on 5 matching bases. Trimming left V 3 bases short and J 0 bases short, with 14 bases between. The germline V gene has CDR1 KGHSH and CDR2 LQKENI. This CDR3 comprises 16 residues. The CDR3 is CASSPGPGPANYGYTF. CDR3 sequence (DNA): TGTGCCAGCTCACCCGGACCAGGGCCGGCTAACTATGGCTACACCTTC.

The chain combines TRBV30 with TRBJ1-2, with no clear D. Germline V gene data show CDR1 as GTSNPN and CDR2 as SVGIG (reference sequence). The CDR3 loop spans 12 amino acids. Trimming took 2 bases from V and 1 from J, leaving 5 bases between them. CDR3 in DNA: TGTGCCTGGAGTCCGGGTAACTATGGCTACACCTTC. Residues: CAWSPGNYGYTF.

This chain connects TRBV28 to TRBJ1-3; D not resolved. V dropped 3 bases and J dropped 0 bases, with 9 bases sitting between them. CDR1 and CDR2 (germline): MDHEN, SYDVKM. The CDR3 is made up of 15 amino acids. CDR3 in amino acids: CASSLAGSSGNTIYF. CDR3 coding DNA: TGTGCCAGCAGTTTGGCCGGCAGCTCTGGAAACACCATATATTTT.

The CDR3: CASTPTPGTPHGAFF. The DNA of the CDR3 is TGTGCCAGCACCCCTACTCCCGGGACCCCCCACGGAGCTTTCTTT. The V call is TRBV6-5, the J call TRBJ1-1, with D possibly matching TRBD1 (5 bases). The CDR3 totals 15 residues. CDR1 MNHEY and CDR2 SVGAGI come from the germline V gene. V was clipped by 7 bases and J by 10 bases, with 25 bases between them.

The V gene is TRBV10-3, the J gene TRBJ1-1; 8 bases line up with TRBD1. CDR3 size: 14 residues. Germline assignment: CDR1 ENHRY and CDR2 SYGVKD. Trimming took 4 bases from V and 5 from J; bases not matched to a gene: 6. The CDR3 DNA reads TGTGCCATCAGTGGGAGACAGGGGACTACTGAAGCTTTCTTT. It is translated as CAISGRQGTTEAFF.

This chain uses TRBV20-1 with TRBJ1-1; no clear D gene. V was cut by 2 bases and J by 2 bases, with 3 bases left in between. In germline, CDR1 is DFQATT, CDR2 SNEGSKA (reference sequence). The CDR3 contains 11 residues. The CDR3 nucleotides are TGCAGTGCTAGATTCAACACTGAAGCTTTCTTT. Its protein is CSARFNTEAFF.

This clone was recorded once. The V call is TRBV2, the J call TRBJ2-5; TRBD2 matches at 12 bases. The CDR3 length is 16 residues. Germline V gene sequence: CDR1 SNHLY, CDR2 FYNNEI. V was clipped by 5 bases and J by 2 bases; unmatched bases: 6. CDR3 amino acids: CASSPWTSGAQETQYF. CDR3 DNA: TGTGCCAGCAGTCCCTGGACTAGCGGGGCACAAGAGACCCAGTACTTC. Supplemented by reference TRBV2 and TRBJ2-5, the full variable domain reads EPEVTQTPSHQVTQMGQEVILRCVPISNHLYFYWYRQILGQKVEFLVSFYNNEISEKSEIFDDQFSVERPDGSNFTLKIRSTKLEDSAMYFCASSPWTSGAQETQYFGPGTRLLVL.

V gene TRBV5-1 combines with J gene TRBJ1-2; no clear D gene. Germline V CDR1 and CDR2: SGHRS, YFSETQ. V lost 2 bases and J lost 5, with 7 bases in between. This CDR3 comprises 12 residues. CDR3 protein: CASSFSQYGYTF. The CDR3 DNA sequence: TGCGCCAGCAGCTTCTCCCAGTATGGCTACACCTTC. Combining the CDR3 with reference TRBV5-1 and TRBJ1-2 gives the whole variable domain KAGVTQTPRYLIKTRGQQVTLSCSPISGHRSVSWYQQTPGQGLQFLFEYFSETQRNKGNFPGRFSGRQFSNSRSEMNVSTLELGDSALYLCASSFSQYGYTFGSGTRLTVV.

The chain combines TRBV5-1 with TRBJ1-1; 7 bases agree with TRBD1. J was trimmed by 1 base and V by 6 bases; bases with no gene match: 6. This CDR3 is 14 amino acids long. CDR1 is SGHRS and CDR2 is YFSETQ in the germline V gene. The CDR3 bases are TGCGCCAGCACCGGACAGGTATCGAACACTGAAGCTTTCTTT. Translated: CASTGQVSNTEAFF.

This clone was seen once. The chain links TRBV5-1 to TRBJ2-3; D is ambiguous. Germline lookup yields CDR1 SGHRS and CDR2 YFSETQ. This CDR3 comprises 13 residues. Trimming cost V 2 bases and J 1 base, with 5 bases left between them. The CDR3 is CASSFRGTDTQYF. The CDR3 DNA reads TGCGCCAGCAGCTTCCGGGGCACAGATACGCAGTATTTT.

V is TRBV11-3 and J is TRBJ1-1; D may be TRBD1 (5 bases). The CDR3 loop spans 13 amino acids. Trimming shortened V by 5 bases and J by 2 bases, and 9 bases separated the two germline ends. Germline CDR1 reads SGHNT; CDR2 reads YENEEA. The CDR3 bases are TGTGCCAGCAGCACGACAGTAAACACTGAAGCTTTCTTT. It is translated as CASSTTVNTEAFF.

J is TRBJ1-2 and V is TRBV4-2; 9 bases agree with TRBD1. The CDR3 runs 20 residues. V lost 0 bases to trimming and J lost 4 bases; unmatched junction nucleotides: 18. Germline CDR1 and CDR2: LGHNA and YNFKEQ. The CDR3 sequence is CASSQERYPLDGTGLYGYTF. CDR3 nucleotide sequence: TGTGCCAGCAGCCAAGAAAGGTATCCCTTGGACGGGACAGGGCTCTATGGCTACACCTTC.

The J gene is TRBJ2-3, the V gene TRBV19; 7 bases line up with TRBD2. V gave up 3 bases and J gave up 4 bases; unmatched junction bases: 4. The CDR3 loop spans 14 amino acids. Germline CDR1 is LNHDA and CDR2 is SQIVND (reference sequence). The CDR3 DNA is TGTGCCAGTAGTATGGGAACTAGCGCAGATACGCAGTATTTT. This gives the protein CASSMGTSADTQYF.

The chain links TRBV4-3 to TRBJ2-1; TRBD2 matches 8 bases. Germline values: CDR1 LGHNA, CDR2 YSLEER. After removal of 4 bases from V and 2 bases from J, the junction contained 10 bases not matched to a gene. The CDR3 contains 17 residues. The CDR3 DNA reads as TGCGCCAGCAGCCCCGAAAGCGGGAGACGGACCTACAATGAGCAGTTCTTC. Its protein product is CASSPESGRRTYNEQFF.

Here the CDR3 reads CASSPPPGRNTDEQFF. CDR3 nucleotides: TGTGCCAGCAGTCCCCCGCCGGGACGGAATACGGATGAGCAGTTCTTC. The chain links TRBV28 to TRBJ2-1; D might be TRBD1 or TRBD2, each matching 5 bases. Trimming shortened V by 5 bases and J by 8 bases, and 22 bases separated the two germline ends. Per the germline V gene, CDR1 is MDHEN and CDR2 is SYDVKM. CDR3 length: 16 amino acids.

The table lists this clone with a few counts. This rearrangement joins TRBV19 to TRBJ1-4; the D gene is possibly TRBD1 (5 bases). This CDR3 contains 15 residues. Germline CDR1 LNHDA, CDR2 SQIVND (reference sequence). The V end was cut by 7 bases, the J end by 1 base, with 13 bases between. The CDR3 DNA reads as TGTGCCAGTACCCTCCGGGGCCAAACTAATGAAAAACTGTTTTTT. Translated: CASTLRGQTNEKLFF.

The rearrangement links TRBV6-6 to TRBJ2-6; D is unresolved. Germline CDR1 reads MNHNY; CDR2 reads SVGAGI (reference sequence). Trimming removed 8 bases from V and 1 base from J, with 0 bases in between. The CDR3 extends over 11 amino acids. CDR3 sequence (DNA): TGTGCCAGCTCTGGGGCCAACGTCCTGACTTTC. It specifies CASSGANVLTF.

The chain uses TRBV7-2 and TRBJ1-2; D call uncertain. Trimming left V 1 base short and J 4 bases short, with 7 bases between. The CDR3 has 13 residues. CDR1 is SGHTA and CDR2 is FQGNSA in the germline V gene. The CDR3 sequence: CASSLGRTYGYTF. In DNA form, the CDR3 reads TGTGCCAGCAGCTTAGGTCGGACCTATGGCTACACCTTC.

The DNA of the CDR3 is TGTGCCAGCAGCCAGGGACAGGGGCCCCTCAATGAGCAGTTCTTC. Its translation is CASSQGQGPLNEQFF. The chain recombines TRBV4-2 with TRBJ2-1, with 10 bases lining up with TRBD1. V shed 3 bases, J shed 6 bases, and the junction held 5 bases outside the gene matches. The CDR3 has 15 amino acids. Germline V gene sequence: CDR1 LGHNA, CDR2 YNFKEQ.